This T cell receptor beta chain derives from a study of T cell responses to AZD1222 COVID-19 vaccine. Measured with immunoSEQ multiplex PCR; TCRdb has only the in-frame clones, and not every one. The sample contains fewer than 150,000 clones, more than 70% of which appear only once. Deletions cut 4 bases from V and 3 bases from J, with 10 bases between. CDR3 size: 13 residues. CDR1 SGHRS and CDR2 YFSETQ come from the germline V gene. This chain joins TRBV5-1 and TRBJ1-1, with D possibly TRBD1 on 6 matching bases. The sequenced sample was peripheral blood, obtained 28 days after the second AZD1222 dose. The TCR was taken from an adult who received the AZD1222 COVID-19 vaccine. The CDR3 spells CASSLKGDTEAFF. The CDR3 DNA reads as TGCGCCAGCAGCCTAAAGGGGGACACTGAAGCTTTCTTT.